This entry lists 26 T cell receptor beta chains sequenced from one sample in a study of CD4 and CD8 cells across lung adenocarcinoma regions. TCRdb independently ran MiXCR on the PCR reads; one entry per CDR3 protein. The table has around 27,000 distinct CDR3 sequences, 50% seen once. The sequenced sample was CD8+ T cells from the center of a lung tumor. Receptors originate from a male donor with lung adenocarcinoma. The CD4 and CD8 labels of this study may be unreliable.

As for this clonotype: At one end the junction does not follow the germline gene, possibly because of a read error. The chain recombines TRBV6-1 with TRBJ2-5; D might be TRBD1 or TRBD2, each matching 5 bases. The germline CDR1 and CDR2 sequences are MNHNS and SASEGT. The CDR3 is 16 amino acids. CDR3 DNA sequence: TGTGCCAGCAGGGGGGTCGGGGCAGGTGACCAAGAGACCCAGTACTTT. Amino acid sequence: CASRGVGAGDQETQYF.

The chain employs TRBV14 and TRBJ1-5; no reliable D call. Germline values: CDR1 SGHDN, CDR2 FVKESK. V was pared by 0 bases and J by 9 bases, with 18 bases between. The CDR3 length is 16 residues. The DNA for the CDR3 is TGTGCCAGCAGCCAAGATCTAAAGGATTGGGTTGCGCCCCAGCATTTT. It is translated as CASSQDLKDWVAPQHF.

The chain combines TRBV4-2 with TRBJ2-1; 8 nucleotides line up with TRBD1. Unmatched junction bases numbered 13, after V lost 0 bases and J lost 9 bases. Germline V gene data show CDR1 as LGHNA and CDR2 as YNFKEQ. The CDR3 runs to 17 residues. Written as DNA, the CDR3 is TGTGCCAGCAGCCAAGATGGCCTTGGACAGGGAGGTAGTGAGCAGTTCTTC. Amino acids: CASSQDGLGQGGSEQFF.

The rearrangement joins TRBV6-1 to TRBJ2-2; 8 nucleotides agree with TRBD1. This CDR3 region has 14 residues. Looked up from germline, CDR1 is MNHNS and CDR2 is SASEGT. The J segment lost 6 bases and the V segment lost 5 bases, leaving 5 bases of the junction unmatched. CDR3 in DNA: TGTGCCAGCAGTAGAAACAGGGGGGCCGGGGAGCTGTTTTTT. This codes for CASSRNRGAGELFF.

Regarding this clonotype: Its ends do not fully match the called genes, so a read error is possible. The V gene is TRBV27, the J gene TRBJ2-3; D is perhaps TRBD1 (6 bases). The CDR3 is 15 amino acids. Looked up from germline, CDR1 is MNHEY and CDR2 is SMNVEV (reference sequence). The CDR3 region has the DNA TGTGCCAGGGGCCTTGGGGGCTGTGACCCAGATACGCAGTATTTC. Amino acid sequence: CARGLGGCDPDTQYF.

The chain recombines TRBV10-3 with TRBJ1-6; no reliable D call. V shed 8 bases and J shed 2 bases, with 10 bases lying between them. Per germline, CDR1 ENHRY and CDR2 SYGVKD. This CDR3 is 14 amino acids long. Written as DNA, the CDR3 is TGTGCCATCCGAGGGTGGGCCTATAATTCACCCCTCCACTTT. The encoded protein is CAIRGWAYNSPLHF.

This clonotype was recorded at least ten times. The rearrangement links TRBV27 to TRBJ1-3; 7 nucleotides line up with TRBD1. The ends lost 6 bases at V and 7 bases at J; junction bases unmatched: 6. The CDR3 covers 13 residues. CDR1 is MNHEY and CDR2 is SMNVEV in the germline V gene (reference sequence). The CDR3 spells CASRRQGGNTIYF. CDR3 nucleotides: TGTGCCAGCAGGAGACAGGGAGGGAACACCATATATTTT.

The V call is TRBV4-1, the J call TRBJ1-6; TRBD1 might be the D (5 bases). Germline V lookup: CDR1 MGHRA, CDR2 YSYEKL. V lost 1 base to trimming and J lost 10 bases, with 14 bases between them. The CDR3 covers 15 residues. The CDR3 nucleotides read TGCGCCAGCAGCCAAGCCTGGGGGGAAGGATCACCCCTCCACTTT. Translation: CASSQAWGEGSPLHF.

A few counts support this clonotype. This rearrangement joins TRBV27 to TRBJ2-1; 10 bases are shared with TRBD1. This CDR3 spans 16 amino acids. V lost 8 bases, J lost 0 bases, and 7 bases stayed unmatched. CDR1 and CDR2 (germline): MNHEY, SMNVEV (reference sequence). CDR3 sequence (DNA): TGTGCCAGCGGACAGGGGGTACGGAGCTCCTACAATGAGCAGTTCTTC. Encoded protein: CASGQGVRSSYNEQFF.

On this clonotype: A junction end diverges from the germline sequence, so it may reflect a read error. The chain employs TRBV11-2 and TRBJ2-3; TRBD2 is a possible D gene (5 bases). Germline CDR1 SGHAT, CDR2 FQNNGV. CDR3 length: 16 residues. CDR3 DNA: TGTGCGAGCAGCGTGTCGCGGCGGGCTAACAAAAACATGCAGTATTTT. Its translation: CASSVSRRANKNMQYF.

A single count supports this clonotype. One junction end does not reproduce the germline sequence, and a read error may be involved. The chain combines TRBV6-1 with TRBJ2-1, with D possibly called TRBD1 or TRBD2 (5 bases each). Germline CDR1 and CDR2: MNHNS and SASEGT. This CDR3 is built from 16 residues. The CDR3 DNA reads as TGTGCCAGCGGGGGTTTCGGTAGCCGGGACCTAGATACCCAGTATTTC. Protein sequence: CASGGFGSRDLDTQYF.

This clonotype has only one observation. The V and J genes are TRBV6-1 and TRBJ2-1; 7 bases are shared with TRBD2. V was clipped by 6 bases and J by 7 bases; unmatched bases: 9. The CDR3 consists of 14 residues. The V gene's germline CDR1 is MNHNS and CDR2 SASEGT. The CDR3 sequence is CASRSPGGSNEQFF. The CDR3 bases are TGTGCCAGCAGGAGTCCGGGAGGTAGTAATGAGCAGTTCTTC.

This chain connects TRBV12-3 or TRBV12-4 to TRBJ2-1; D possibly uses TRBD1 or TRBD2 (6 bases each). The CDR3 extends over 16 amino acids. V lost 7 bases and J lost 2, with 18 bases in between. As DNA, the CDR3 is TGTGCCAGCACCCCAGCGGGCGGGACACCCTACAATGAGCAGTTCTTC. It translates to CASTPAGGTPYNEQFF.

By share, this clonotype counts as medium-sized. This chain uses TRBV6-1 with TRBJ2-3; D not certain. Trimming left V 5 bases short and J 2 bases short, with 11 bases between. This CDR3 has 14 residues. Germline values: CDR1 MNHNS, CDR2 SASEGT. DNA of the CDR3: TGTGCCAGCAGTCAGAACAGTCCCACAGATACGCAGTATTTT. Protein sequence: CASSQNSPTDTQYF.

This chain links TRBV27 with TRBJ2-1; 9 bases line up with TRBD1. With 6 bases clipped from V and 7 bases from J, the junction kept 10 bases outside the gene matches. This CDR3 region has 15 residues. Germline lookup yields CDR1 MNHEY and CDR2 SMNVEV (reference sequence). CDR3 DNA sequence: TGTGCCAGCAGGTTCCTCCGGGACAGGGCAAATGAGCAGTTCTTC. Encoded protein: CASRFLRDRANEQFF.

The V call is TRBV14, the J call TRBJ2-7, with 8 bases that match TRBD1. This CDR3 has 13 amino acids. The junction had 5 bases not matched to a gene; V was cut back by 5 bases and J by 5 bases. The germline gives CDR1 SGHDN, CDR2 FVKESK. CDR3 sequence reads: CASSMDRVHEQYF. CDR3 in DNA: TGTGCCAGCAGCATGGACAGGGTCCACGAGCAGTACTTC.

This clonotype has ten or more counts. The rearrangement uses TRBV12-3 or TRBV12-4 and TRBJ2-5; possible D gene TRBD2, 5 bases. V dropped 4 bases and J dropped 11 bases, with 11 bases sitting between them. The CDR3 covers 11 residues. CDR3 residues: CASSWTGEQYF. DNA of the CDR3: TGTGCCAGCAGTTGGACTGGGGAGCAGTACTTC.

The rearrangement links TRBV20-1 to TRBJ2-1; TRBD2 matches 12 bases. CDR1 DFQATT and CDR2 SNEGSKA come from the germline V gene (reference sequence). J gave up 6 bases and V 2 bases, and 5 bases lay outside the gene matches. The CDR3 length is 15 residues. CDR3 amino acids: CSARQTSGRRNEQFF. CDR3 bases: TGCAGTGCTAGACAAACTAGCGGGAGGCGCAATGAGCAGTTCTTC.

This chain joins TRBV10-3 and TRBJ2-3, with 7 bases matching TRBD2. Gene TRBJ2-5 matches the end of the DNA better, so the J call may be wrong. The V gene's germline CDR1 is ENHRY and CDR2 SYGVKD. This CDR3 is 17 amino acids long. The CDR3 reads CAISEAPGRLDPDTQYF. CDR3 DNA: TGTGCCATCAGTGAGGCCCCCGGGAGGCTTGACCCAGATACCCAGTACTTC.

This clonotype was counted a few times. This rearrangement joins TRBV27 to TRBJ2-1; TRBD1 aligns across 7 bases. With 6 bases clipped from V and 4 bases from J, the junction kept 3 bases outside the gene matches. The germline V gene encodes CDR1 MNHEY and CDR2 SMNVEV (reference sequence). The CDR3 runs to 13 residues. The CDR3 region is CASRGQNYNEQFF. The CDR3 DNA follows: TGTGCCAGCAGGGGACAGAATTACAATGAGCAGTTCTTC.

To note about this clonotype: One end of the junction is discordant with germline, which a read error may explain. The chain employs TRBV11-1 and TRBJ2-3; perhaps TRBD2 as D (6 bases). Germline CDR1 is SGHAT and CDR2 is FQDESV (reference sequence). The CDR3 covers 16 residues. CDR3 nucleotides: TGTGCCAGCAGCGCCGGGGGAAGCAGTAGCAAAGATACCCAGTATTTC. It yields the protein CASSAGGSSSKDTQYF.

This clonotype has at least ten counts. The chain links TRBV27 to TRBJ2-3; 7 bases map to TRBD2. CDR3 length: 16 residues. J was trimmed by 7 bases and V by 3 bases; bases with no gene match: 13. CDR1 is MNHEY, CDR2 SMNVEV, per germline (reference sequence). Here the CDR3 reads CASSFLSGGSSYTQYF. As DNA, the CDR3 is TGTGCCAGCAGTTTTCTTTCGGGCGGGAGTAGTTATACGCAGTATTTT.

As regards this clonotype: Mismatch with germline at one junction end may stem from a read error. V usage is TRBV15 and J usage is TRBJ2-5; D is uncertain. The CDR3 is made up of 14 amino acids. Germline loops: CDR1 LNHNV, CDR2 YYDKDF (reference sequence). DNA for the CDR3: TGTGCCATCAGCAGAGATCTGGCAGAAGAGACCCAGTACTTC. Protein sequence: CAISRDLAEETQYF.

This clonotype was seen ten or more times. The chain carries TRBV28 and TRBJ2-4, with 8 bases lining up with TRBD2. V was pared by 1 base and J by 6 bases, with 5 bases of the junction left unmatched. The CDR3 contains 15 residues. Per germline, CDR1 MDHEN and CDR2 SYDVKM. CDR3 coding DNA: TGTGCCAGCAGTTTATCTCCGGGGGGGGCAAACATTCAGTACTTC. Encoded protein: CASSLSPGGANIQYF.

In this sample, this clonotype turned up many times. The chain uses TRBV10-3 and TRBJ2-2, with a tentative D call TRBD2 (6 bases). The CDR3 has 15 amino acids. V was cut by 7 bases and J by 2 bases, with 14 bases left in between. Per germline, CDR1 ENHRY and CDR2 SYGVKD. CDR3: CAIKKTGANTGELFF. In DNA, the CDR3 is TGTGCCATCAAAAAGACGGGAGCTAACACCGGGGAGCTGTTTTTT.

The chain links TRBV6-2 or TRBV6-3 to TRBJ1-5; D may be TRBD1 (5 bases). Germline V gene sequence: CDR1 MNHEY, CDR2 SVGEGT. The CDR3 contains 14 residues. V lost 6 bases, J lost 4 bases, and 13 bases lay in between. CDR3: CASRKGAYNQPQHF. The CDR3 nucleotides are TGTGCCAGCAGAAAAGGGGCATATAATCAGCCCCAGCATTTT.